This paragraph reports one T cell receptor beta chain. Its antigen is unknown. Measured with immunoSEQ multiplex PCR; TCRdb has only the in-frame clones, and not every one. Of over 50,000 clones listed, around 85% are singletons. V lost 8 bases, J lost 2 bases, and 12 bases lay in between. There are 13 residues in the CDR3. Germline V gene lookup returns CDR1 SNHLY and CDR2 FYNNEI. This record comes from a study of lymphopenia after photon versus proton radiotherapy. General study points: Oligoclonal CD8+ Temra expansion after nadir drove photon patients' diversity drop. Relative stability marked proton patients; photon patients lost diversity and naive cells. Better survival with proton therapy was suggested as possible, not demonstrated. Larger post-nadir TCR diversity loss correlated inversely with survival in deceased patients.

The TCR comes from a man between 40 and 49 years old with gastric cancer. Sequenced here: peripheral blood, sampled from a patient treated with photon-based radiotherapy. This sequence joins TRBV2 and TRBJ1-2; D is undetermined. As DNA, the CDR3 is TGTGCCAGCTCGGGTACGGGGAACTATGGCTACACCTTC. Its translation is CASSGTGNYGYTF. The full variable domain, its missing parts supplied by reference TRBV2 and TRBJ1-2, is EPEVTQTPSHQVTQMGQEVILRCVPISNHLYFYWYRQILGQKVEFLVSFYNNEISEKSEIFDDQFSVERPDGSNFTLKIRSTKLEDSAMYFCASSGTGNYGYTFGSGTRLTVV.